This T cell receptor beta chain was documented in a study of shared clonotypes between healthy human individuals (dated by TCRdb to between 2020 and 2021). About the full investigation: The cohort comprised two women and three men aged 18 to 49 years. For each donor, three plates each were used for CD4 naive and CD4 memory, two plates were used for CD8 naive, and one plate was used for CD8 memory. The study deeply sequenced blood TCR repertoires of five healthy adults to estimate repertoire size and the extent of clonotype sharing between individuals. Libraries were prepared and TCR repertoires were sequenced by different laboratories using diverse techniques, in order to increase sequencing depth and limit assay-specific biases. Each donor's leukapheresis produced roughly between roughly 0.85 and 10 billion PBMCs.

Turning to this clone: Its binding antigen is unknown. No per-base quality is available; no much larger clone lies one base away.

The CDR3 runs 14 amino acids, cysteine and phenylalanine included. Just the 42-base CDR3 DNA is kept, in frame starting at base 1. V is shortened by 8 bases, J by 7 bases, and the region joining them spans 22 bases. The paper's findings and limits, for the study overall: Even with the large sequencing depth, rarefaction of the sorted-subset datasets indicated that sequencing was incomplete. Only blood was sampled, and tissue TCR repertoires likely differ from those in blood. Naive subsets generally had larger estimated clonotype richness than memory subsets. Because the study included a small number of donors, the genetic and exposure-history diversity represented was limited. Pairwise subsampling indicated that sequencing depth was expected to affect the degree of clonotype sharing among donors. About 5% of naive CD4, 3.5% of naive CD8, 2.3% of memory CD4, and 0.4% of memory CD8 clonotypes were shared across several donors. Higher generation probabilities were observed for clonotypes shared by all four sorted-subset donors than for non-shared clonotypes.

Using the deep immunoSEQ assay, multiplex PCR amplified TCR CDR3 regions from genomic DNA. Genomic DNA extracted from each cell subset was distributed evenly over all wells of several immunoSEQ 96-well plates, and each plate served as one replicate. For sorted subsets, each replicate PCR was loaded with about 0.2 ug genomic DNA, equivalent to 25,000 to 30,000 T cell genomes. The purified libraries were quantified using a Qubit 3.0 fluorometer, sized with a Bioanalyzer 2100, and then quantified again using the KAPA Library Quantification kit. Every immunoSEQ 96-well plate was sequenced on a separate single-read 150-cycle Illumina NextSeq 550 flow cell. In the paper's pipeline: Because the immunoSEQ output included only junctional sequences and no quality scores, the filtering could not be the same as the filtering used for full-length reads. Sequences were annotated with PyIR, a Python wrapper for IgBLAST v1.9, and V/J genes and CDR3 were assigned using IMGT germline references. Reads were filtered out if the reads had weak V/J assignments (E-value above 1e-6), no CDR3, stop codons, out-of-frame junctions, or ambiguous translated residues. V3J clonotypes were defined by identical inferred V gene, J gene, and CDR3 amino acid sequence. The percentage overlap between two repertoires was calculated by dividing the number of shared unique clonotypes by the size of the smaller repertoire. Richness of each repertoire was evaluated using RTK rarefaction, the Chao1 estimator, and Recon v2.1 estimates of unobserved clonotypes. OLGA was used to compute generation probabilities for all TCRbeta clonotypes that the gDNA method yielded from a handful of donors. TCRdb took this table from immuneACCESS and kept in-frame rearrangements with V and J called. Such tables lack part of the clones; where checked against another copy, unresolved V genes explain under half of the gap, and the rest is unexplained. The V and J calls and clone size come from that table; D and trimming were worked out from the DNA. This sample has around 550,000 clones in its table, and approximately 95% of those were observed once. Around 0.12% of the sample lies in the top ten.

CD8 naive samples consisted of CD45RO-negative cells that were positively selected for CCR7, yielding a CD45RA+CCR7+ population without TemRA cells. The donors were healthy, HIV-negative adults with no recently reported acute infections or vaccinations. Every donor was a Caucasian adult living in Nashville, Tennessee, USA. Blood was obtained by leukapheresis, after which PBMCs were separated by Ficoll-Histopaque density gradient centrifugation and cryopreserved in liquid nitrogen vapor phase. Analytical flow cytometry was used to check the purity and quantity of each magnetically sorted T cell population. Each sorted fraction had its genomic DNA isolated and then quantified by UV absorbance on a Nanodrop 2000c.

Sequenced sample: naive CD8+ T cells sorted from blood. Interpreted using the paper, the cell subset or site label stands for: CD45RA+CCR7+. The rearrangement joined TRBV5-3 to TRBJ2-7, with the identity of the D gene unclear. TRBV5-3 is known as an ORF, though its function is uncertain. The TCR comes from a woman in her 30s in good health. The CDR3 amino acid sequence is: CASTSGVTAREQYF. The DNA sequence reads TGTGCCAGCACATCGGGCGTAACGGCTAGGGAGCAGTACTTC.